This T cell receptor (beta chain) was recovered during a study of regulatory T cells in long-lasting Graves disease. Through Arm-PCR of CDR3 regions and iRepertoire HTBI primers, TCR beta libraries were built. Each CDR3 protein is one row after TCRdb ran MiXCR on the multiplex PCR reads. Of about 530,000 distinct CDR3 sequences in the sample, more than 15% were seen once. The study's findings and limits: Results may be inaccurate due to the small sample size.

Regarding time point: newly diagnosed GD, antithyroid drugs for less than 3 months. From RNA extracted from PBMCs, the TCR library was made. The CDR3 runs to 13 residues. V gave up 5 bases and J gave up 6 bases, with 13 bases separating them. Germline V CDR1 and CDR2: SGHTA, FQGNSA. Note on this clonotype: Its antigen is still unknown.

The sample also formed part of further work on T cells in Graves' hyperthyroidism and ophthalmopathy. That report adds: Diagnoses rested on clinical symptoms, serum thyroxine and TRAb, thyroid ultrasound and orbital computed tomography. The HTBI set primed first-round TCR CDR3 RT-PCR.

Sequenced here: peripheral blood mononuclear cells (PBMCs), sampled at new diagnosis, from a patient treated with antithyroid drugs. This receptor was taken from a woman aged 40 to 65 with Graves disease. V and J are TRBV7-2 and TRBJ2-5; D perhaps matches TRBD1 (5 bases). DNA for the CDR3: TGTGCCAGCAGCCCCCAGGGCGCGAAGACCCAGTACTTC. Its translation is CASSPQGAKTQYF.